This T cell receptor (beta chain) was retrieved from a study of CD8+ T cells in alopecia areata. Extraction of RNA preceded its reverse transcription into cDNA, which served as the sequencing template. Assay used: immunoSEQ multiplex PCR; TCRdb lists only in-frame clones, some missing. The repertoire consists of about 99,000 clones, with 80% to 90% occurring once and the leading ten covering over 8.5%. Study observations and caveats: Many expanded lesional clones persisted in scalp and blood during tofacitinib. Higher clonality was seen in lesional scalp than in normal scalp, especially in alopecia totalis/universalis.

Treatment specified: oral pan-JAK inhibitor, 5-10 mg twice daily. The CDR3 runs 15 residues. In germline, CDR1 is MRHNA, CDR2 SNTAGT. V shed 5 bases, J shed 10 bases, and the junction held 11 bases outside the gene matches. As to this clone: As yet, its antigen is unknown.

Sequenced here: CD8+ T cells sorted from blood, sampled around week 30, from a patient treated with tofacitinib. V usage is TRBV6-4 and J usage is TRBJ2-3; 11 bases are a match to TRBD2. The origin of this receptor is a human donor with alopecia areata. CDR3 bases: TGTGCCAGCAGTCCCGGGACTAGCGGCGCCGACGCGCAGTATTTT. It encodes CASSPGTSGADAQYF.